This T cell receptor beta chain was captured by sequencing in a study of blood T cell repertoires in COVID-19. Looking at the study overall: PBMCs, B-cell-depleted T cells, or T cells were the source of the cDNA or gDNA that made up the material.

This CDR3 has 15 residues. Germline loops: CDR1 SNHLY, CDR2 FYNNEI. Trimming took 3 bases from V and 4 from J; bases not matched to a gene: 6. Source study methods: Nucleated cell counts were estimated from reference gene primer amplification. The repertoire was sequenced with immunoSEQ multiplex PCR; TCRdb's copy has only in-frame clones and lacks some. From that table come the V and J calls and clone size; the DNA was used to work out D and trimming. The sample shows approximately 210,000 clones, 84% of them seen only once. The J gene is TRBJ1-3, the V gene TRBV2; 7 bases line up with TRBD1. The source material was peripheral blood. The TCR comes from a woman between 50 and 59 years old with active or convalescent COVID-19. CDR3 bases: TGTGCCAGCAGTGACACAGGGGTCTCAGGAAACACCATATATTTT. This sequence encodes CASSDTGVSGNTIYF.